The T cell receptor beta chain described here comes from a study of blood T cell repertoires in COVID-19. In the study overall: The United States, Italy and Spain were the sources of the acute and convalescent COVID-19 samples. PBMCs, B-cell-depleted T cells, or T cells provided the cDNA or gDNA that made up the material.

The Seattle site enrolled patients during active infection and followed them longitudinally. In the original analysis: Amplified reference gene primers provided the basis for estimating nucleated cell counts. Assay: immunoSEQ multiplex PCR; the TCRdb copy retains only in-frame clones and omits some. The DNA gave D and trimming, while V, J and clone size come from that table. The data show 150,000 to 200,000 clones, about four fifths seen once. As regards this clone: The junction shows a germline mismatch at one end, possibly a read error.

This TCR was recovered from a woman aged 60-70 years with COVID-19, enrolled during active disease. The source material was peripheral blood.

The CDR3 nucleotides are TGCAGCGCTGAAGGACTAGCGGGCAGCACAGATACGCAGTATTTT. It is translated as CSAEGLAGSTDTQYF. This sequence joins TRBV29-1 and TRBJ2-3; 11 nucleotides align to TRBD2. Germline V gene lookup returns CDR1 SQVTM and CDR2 ANQGSEA. The CDR3 has 15 residues.